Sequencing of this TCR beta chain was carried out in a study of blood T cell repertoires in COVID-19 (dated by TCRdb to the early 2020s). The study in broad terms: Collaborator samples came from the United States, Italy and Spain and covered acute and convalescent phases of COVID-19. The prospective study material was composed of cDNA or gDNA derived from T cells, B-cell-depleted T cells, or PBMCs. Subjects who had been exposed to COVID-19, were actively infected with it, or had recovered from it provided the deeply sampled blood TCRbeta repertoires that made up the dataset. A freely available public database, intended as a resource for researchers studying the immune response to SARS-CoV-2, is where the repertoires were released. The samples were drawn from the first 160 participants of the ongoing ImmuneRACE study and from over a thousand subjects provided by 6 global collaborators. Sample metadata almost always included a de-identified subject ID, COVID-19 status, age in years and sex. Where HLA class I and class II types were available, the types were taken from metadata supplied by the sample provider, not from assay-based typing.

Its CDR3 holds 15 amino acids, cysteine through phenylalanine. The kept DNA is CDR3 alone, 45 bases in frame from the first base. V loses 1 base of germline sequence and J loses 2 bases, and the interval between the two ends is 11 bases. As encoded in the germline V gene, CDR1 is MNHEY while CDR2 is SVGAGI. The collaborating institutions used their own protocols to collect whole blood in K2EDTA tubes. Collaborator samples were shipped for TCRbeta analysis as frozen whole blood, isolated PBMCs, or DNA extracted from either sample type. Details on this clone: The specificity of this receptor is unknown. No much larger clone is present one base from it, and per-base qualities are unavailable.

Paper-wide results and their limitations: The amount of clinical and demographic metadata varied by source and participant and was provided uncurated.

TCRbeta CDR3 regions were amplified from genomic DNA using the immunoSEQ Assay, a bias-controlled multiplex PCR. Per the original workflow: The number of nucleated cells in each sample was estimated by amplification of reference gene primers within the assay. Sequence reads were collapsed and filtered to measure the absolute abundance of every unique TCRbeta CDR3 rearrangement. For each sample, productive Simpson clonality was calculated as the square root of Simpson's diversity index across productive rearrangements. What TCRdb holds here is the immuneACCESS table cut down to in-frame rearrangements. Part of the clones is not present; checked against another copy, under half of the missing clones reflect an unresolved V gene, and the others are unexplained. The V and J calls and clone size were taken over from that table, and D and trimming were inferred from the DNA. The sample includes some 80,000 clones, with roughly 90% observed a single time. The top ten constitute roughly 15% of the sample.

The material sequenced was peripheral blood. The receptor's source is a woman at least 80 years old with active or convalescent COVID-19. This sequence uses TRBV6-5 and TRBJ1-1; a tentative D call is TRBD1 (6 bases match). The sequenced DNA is TGTGCCAGCAGTTACTTATACAGGGTCAACACTGAAGCTTTCTTT. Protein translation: CASSYLYRVNTEAFF.